The TCR beta chain described here comes from a study of cytomegalovirus exposure and HLA in healthy donors. The table came from immunoSEQ multiplex PCR; TCRdb's copy has only in-frame clones and leaves some out. Counted here are 250,000 to 400,000 clones, over 75% occurring once; the ten biggest clones make up roughly 0.96%. Study-level results: According to a subsequent analysis, TCR clusters identified in the first cohort showed a tendency to co-occur across the approximately 110 validation repertoires.

Comment on this clone: Its antigen is currently unknown.

CDR3 length: 11 residues. V gave up 8 bases and J gave up 9 bases, with 11 bases separating them. Germline CDR1 and CDR2: SNHLY and FYNNEI. The rearrangement links TRBV2 to TRBJ2-1, with unresolved D. Input material: PBMCs. The source is a man between 25 and 39 years old in good health and CMV-seronegative. CDR3 region: CASGPNGEQFF. The CDR3 DNA follows: TGTGCCAGCGGGCCCAACGGTGAGCAGTTCTTC.